Following are 27 T cell receptor beta chains from one sample sequenced in a study of blood T cells in healthy people across ages. For the second PCR, which ran for roughly 7 to 11 cycles, a sample-barcoded 5' primer and a J-beta primer mix were used. TCRdb called the 5' RACE reads again in MiXCR, with one record for every CDR3 protein. This sample has 650,000 to 1,000,000 distinct CDR3 sequences; around 34% occur once, and the top ten carry 10% to 15%. Input material: blood. The origin of the receptors is a young man in good health.

This clonotype turned up a few times. The J gene is TRBJ1-1, the V gene TRBV12-3 or TRBV12-4; D is unclear. The CDR3 covers 15 residues. Trimming removed 3 bases from V and 3 bases from J, with 14 bases in between. CDR3 sequence: CASSLVRTGYTEAFF. In nucleotides, the CDR3 is TGTGCCAGCAGTTTGGTCAGAACGGGTTACACTGAAGCTTTCTTT.

The chain employs TRBV6-2 or TRBV6-3 and TRBJ2-5; no clear D. This CDR3 has 16 residues. V was cut by 0 bases and J by 1 base, with 12 bases left in between. The germline CDR1 and CDR2 sequences are MNHEY and SVGEGT. The DNA of the CDR3 is TGTGCCAGCAGTTACTCGATCCTCACGGTCCAAGAGACCCAGTACTTC. Protein: CASSYSILTVQETQYF.

There are a few counts of this clonotype. V gene TRBV20-1 combines with J gene TRBJ2-1; unclear D gene. The CDR3 runs 13 residues. Germline lookup yields CDR1 DFQATT and CDR2 SNEGSKA (reference sequence). V gave up 1 base and J gave up 8 bases, with 12 bases separating them. The CDR3 is CSARVPSSHEQFF. The CDR3 DNA sequence: TGCAGTGCTAGAGTACCCAGCTCCCATGAGCAGTTCTTC.

This clonotype was found many times. This CDR3 is CASSPGFSETQYF. CDR3 nucleotide sequence: TGTGCCAGCAGTCCAGGGTTTTCGGAGACCCAGTACTTC. This chain uses TRBV2 with TRBJ2-5; the D gene is possibly TRBD1 (5 bases). V lost 5 bases and J 5 bases, leaving 12 bases between the germline ends. CDR1 and CDR2 (germline): SNHLY, FYNNEI. The CDR3 is 13 residues long.

V usage is TRBV5-5 and J usage is TRBJ2-3, with 7 bases identical to TRBD1. This CDR3 spans 14 amino acids. Trimming cost V 5 bases and J 3 bases; bases outside gene matches: 6. The V gene's germline CDR1 is SGHKS and CDR2 YYEKEE (reference sequence). The CDR3 region has the DNA TGTGCCAGCAGGAGGGGGCGAGGGACAGATACGCAGTATTTT. It translates to CASRRGRGTDTQYF.

CDR3 nucleotide sequence: TGCGCCGCTGCCGGGACTAGATACACAGATACGCAGTATTTT. Its translation is CAAAGTRYTDTQYF. The gene calls are TRBV10-2 and TRBJ2-3, with 8 bases aligning to TRBD2. V shed 11 bases and J 2 bases; nucleotides not matched to a gene: 9. The length of the CDR3 is 14 residues. CDR1 is WSHSY, CDR2 SAAADI, per germline.

In this sample, this clonotype turned up a few times. The chain links TRBV6-6 to TRBJ1-6; TRBD1 matches at 8 bases. This CDR3 has 16 amino acids. Germline values: CDR1 MNHNY, CDR2 SVGAGI (reference sequence). The ends lost 2 bases at V and 6 bases at J; junction bases unmatched: 6. CDR3 loop: CASSYPMGQVNSPLHF. The CDR3, as DNA: TGTGCCAGCAGTTACCCTATGGGACAGGTTAATTCACCCCTCCACTTT.

This clonotype was observed a handful of times. V gene TRBV6-2 or TRBV6-3 combines with J gene TRBJ2-1; 12 positions match TRBD2. This CDR3 comprises 18 residues. V lost 0 bases and J lost 2; bases outside the gene matches: 5. CDR1 is MNHEY, CDR2 SVGEGT, per germline. The CDR3 DNA follows: TGTGCCAGCAGTTACTCCACTAGCGGGGGGCCACCCTACAATGAGCAGTTCTTC. Protein sequence: CASSYSTSGGPPYNEQFF.

V usage is TRBV5-1 and J usage is TRBJ2-3, with D possibly TRBD1 on 5 matching bases. The V end lost 0 bases, the J end lost 0 bases, and 8 bases lay between the germline ends. Germline values: CDR1 SGHRS, CDR2 YFSETQ. This CDR3 comprises 15 residues. This CDR3 is CASSLVQVSTDTQYF. The CDR3 DNA reads as TGCGCCAGCAGCTTGGTACAGGTTAGCACAGATACGCAGTATTTT.

With respect to this clonotype: A much larger clonotype is one base distant, so this may be a read error. CDR3 residues: CASSFRRYNEQYF. The CDR3 bases are TGTGCCAGCAGTTTCAGGAGATACAATGAGCAGTACTTC. V and J are TRBV12-3 or TRBV12-4 and TRBJ2-1; D is ambiguous. Gene TRBJ2-7 matches the end of the DNA better, so the J call may be wrong. There are 13 residues in the CDR3.

The chain links TRBV29-1 to TRBJ2-3; 8 bases fit TRBD1. The ends lost 8 bases at V and 4 bases at J; junction bases unmatched: 8. CDR1 and CDR2 from the germline V gene are SQVTM and ANQGSEA. The CDR3 runs 13 residues. In nucleotides, the CDR3 is TGCAGCTCCAGGGGGCAACTAGCAGATACGCAGTATTTT. It encodes CSSRGQLADTQYF.

This clonotype has a handful of counts. This chain joins TRBV12-3 or TRBV12-4 and TRBJ1-1; D gene unclear. This CDR3 has 12 residues. The ends were cut back, 3 bases at V and 11 bases at J, with 13 bases in the middle. The CDR3 DNA follows: TGTGCCAGCAGTTTTTCCGGGAAGCAGGCTTTCTTT. Residues: CASSFSGKQAFF.

The chain links TRBV6-2 or TRBV6-3 to TRBJ2-1; 11 nucleotides match TRBD2. The CDR3 contains 18 residues. Trimming took 0 bases from V and 3 from J; bases not matched to a gene: 7. Germline V gene data show CDR1 as MNHEY and CDR2 as SVGEGT. CDR3 region: CASSYSPPTSGIYNEQFF. CDR3 nucleotide sequence: TGTGCCAGCAGTTACTCCCCTCCGACTAGCGGGATCTACAATGAGCAGTTCTTC.

This clonotype was counted between two and nine times. The J gene is TRBJ1-5, the V gene TRBV10-3, with 7 bases identical to TRBD1. With V trimmed by 10 bases and J by 5 bases, 8 bases remained unmatched. The germline V gene encodes CDR1 ENHRY and CDR2 SYGVKD. This CDR3 has 13 amino acids. As DNA, the CDR3 is TGTGCCACCCACAGGGGACGGGATCAGCCCCAGCATTTT. Translated, it gives CATHRGRDQPQHF.

Concerning this clonotype itself: Sequence at one end of the junction differs from germline and may be a read error. The chain has TRBV29-1 and TRBJ2-7, with 8 nucleotides matching TRBD1. Germline CDR1 SQVTM, CDR2 ANQGSEA. This CDR3 contains 13 residues. CDR3 protein: CSVEPGGSDEQYF. DNA for the CDR3: TGCAGCGTTGAACCAGGGGGCTCCGACGAGCAGTACTTC.

This chain links TRBV27 with TRBJ1-4; weak D call: TRBD1 (6 bases). Germline CDR1 MNHEY, CDR2 SMNVEV (reference sequence). The CDR3 has 19 amino acids. The V gene lost 2 bases and the J gene lost 0 bases, with 19 bases spanning the gap. The chain's CDR3 is CASSLLSAGALATNEKLFF. In DNA form, the CDR3 reads TGTGCCAGCAGTTTACTCTCGGCAGGGGCCCTGGCAACTAATGAAAAACTGTTTTTT.

This chain uses TRBV7-2 with TRBJ1-5, with D possibly being TRBD1 (5 bases). The CDR3 covers 15 residues. In germline, CDR1 is SGHTA, CDR2 FQGNSA. V was clipped by 3 bases and J by 7 bases, with 16 bases between them. This CDR3 reads CASSLIGGNDQPQHF. The CDR3 nucleotides are TGTGCCAGCAGCTTGATCGGGGGGAACGACCAGCCCCAGCATTTT.

The chain carries TRBV29-1 and TRBJ1-5, with TRBD1 identical over 7 bases. Germline V gives CDR1 SQVTM, CDR2 ANQGSEA. V dropped 6 bases and J dropped 3; count of bases not matched to a gene: 5. The CDR3 is 13 amino acids. CDR3 DNA sequence: TGCAGCGTCCGGACAGGCCTCAATCAGCCCCAGCATTTT. It codes for CSVRTGLNQPQHF.

On this clonotype itself: A much larger clone is a single base away; this may be a read error. The chain recombines TRBV5-4 with TRBJ2-1; 7 bases are shared with TRBD1. With V trimmed by 3 bases and J by 13 bases, 16 bases remained unmatched. The CDR3 length is 15 residues. Germline V gene data show CDR1 as SGHNT and CDR2 as YYREEE (reference sequence). CDR3 sequence reads: CASSWGQIKQETQFF. The CDR3 coding sequence is TGTGCCAGCAGCTGGGGACAGATCAAGCAAGAGACCCAGTTCTTC.

This clonotype was counted only a few times. The chain joins TRBV7-2 to TRBJ2-7; D might be TRBD1 or TRBD2, each matching 6 bases. CDR1 is SGHTA, CDR2 FQGNSA, per germline. Trimming removed 1 base at V and 7 bases at J, with 17 bases between. This CDR3 has 15 amino acids. CDR3 DNA sequence: TGTGCCAGCAGCTTAGGGGGGGCCCAGGCCAATGAGCAGTACTTC. Protein sequence: CASSLGGAQANEQYF.

The chain uses TRBV4-1 and TRBJ2-3; D not certain. V was trimmed by 3 bases and J by 2 bases, leaving 6 bases between them. Germline V gene data show CDR1 as MGHRA and CDR2 as YSYEKL. There are 13 residues in the CDR3. The chain's CDR3 is CASSQRITDTQYF. CDR3 nucleotide sequence: TGCGCCAGCAGCCAGCGCATCACAGATACGCAGTATTTT.

This clonotype occurred a few times. The V call is TRBV20-1, the J call TRBJ2-7; D is undetermined. The CDR3 sequence is 15 residues long. Germline V CDR1 and CDR2: DFQATT, SNEGSKA (reference sequence). The V gene lost 4 bases and the J gene lost 0 bases, with 16 bases spanning the gap. The CDR3 DNA reads as TGCAGTGCTAAAGTCCCCAGGATAAGCTCCTACGAGCAGTACTTC. Amino acids: CSAKVPRISSYEQYF.

This clonotype was seen only a few times. This chain links TRBV6-2 or TRBV6-3 with TRBJ2-1; tentatively, D is TRBD2 (6 bases). This CDR3 is 13 amino acids long. V was clipped by 6 bases and J by 7 bases, with 13 bases between them. Germline assignment: CDR1 MNHEY and CDR2 SVGEGT. CDR3 residues: CASSLREKNEQFF. CDR3 DNA sequence: TGTGCCAGCAGCCTCCGGGAGAAGAATGAGCAGTTCTTC.

The rearrangement links TRBV29-1 to TRBJ2-2; 9 bases fit TRBD1. Germline V gene sequence: CDR1 SQVTM, CDR2 ANQGSEA. The CDR3 is made up of 14 amino acids. Trimming took 8 bases from V and 0 from J; bases not matched to a gene: 4. This CDR3 is CSSGTGSNTGELFF. DNA for the CDR3: TGCAGCTCCGGGACAGGGTCGAACACCGGGGAGCTGTTTTTT.

The chain uses TRBV20-1 and TRBJ1-4; tentative D call: TRBD1 (5 bases). The CDR3 spans 12 residues. V was trimmed by 5 bases and J by 8 bases, leaving 12 bases between them. Germline V gene sequence: CDR1 DFQATT, CDR2 SNEGSKA (reference sequence). CDR3 amino acids: CSAGQGGEKLFF. The CDR3 coding sequence is TGCAGTGCTGGGCAGGGAGGCGAAAAACTGTTTTTT.

This chain uses TRBV20-1 with TRBJ1-6, with a tentative D call TRBD1 (6 bases). From germline, CDR1 is DFQATT and CDR2 SNEGSKA (reference sequence). V was cut by 3 bases and J by 1 base, with 10 bases left in between. The CDR3 totals 15 residues. In DNA, the CDR3 is TGCAGTGCTAGGCCTACAGGGTCCTATAATTCACCCCTCCACTTT. It translates to CSARPTGSYNSPLHF.

This clonotype was picked up many times. The genes are TRBV29-1 and TRBJ2-1; D is tentatively TRBD1 or TRBD2 (5 bases each). The CDR3 contains 12 residues. The germline V gene encodes CDR1 SQVTM and CDR2 ANQGSEA. Trimming removed 1 base from V and 9 bases from J, with 10 bases in between. CDR3 in amino acids: CSVEVTRGEQFF. The CDR3 region has the DNA TGCAGCGTTGAAGTCACTAGGGGTGAGCAGTTCTTC.